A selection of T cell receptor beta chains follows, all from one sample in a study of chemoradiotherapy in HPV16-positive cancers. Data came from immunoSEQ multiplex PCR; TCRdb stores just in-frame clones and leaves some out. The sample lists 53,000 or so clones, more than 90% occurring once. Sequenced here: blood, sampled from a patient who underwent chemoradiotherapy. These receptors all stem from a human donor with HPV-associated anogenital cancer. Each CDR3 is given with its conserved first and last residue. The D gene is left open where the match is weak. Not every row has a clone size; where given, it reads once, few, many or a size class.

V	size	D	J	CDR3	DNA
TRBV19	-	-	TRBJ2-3	CASSPSSTDTQYF	TGTGCCAGTAGTCCGTCTAGCACAGATACGCAGTATTTT
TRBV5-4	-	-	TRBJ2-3	CASSLSIGPGEDTQYF	TGTGCCAGCAGCTTGAGCATTGGGCCAGGGGAAGATACGCAGTATTTT
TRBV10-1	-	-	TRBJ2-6	CASSEGHSSGANVLTF	TGCGCCAGCAGTGAAGGACATAGCTCTGGGGCCAACGTCCTGACTTTC
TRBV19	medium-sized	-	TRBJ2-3	CASSPLAVASTDTQYF	TGTGCCAGTAGTCCATTAGCGGTGGCTAGCACAGATACGCAGTATTTT
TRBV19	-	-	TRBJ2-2	CASSNRQPTGELFF	TGTGCCAGTAGTAATCGACAGCCCACCGGGGAGCTGTTTTTT
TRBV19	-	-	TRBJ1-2	CASSTWDGNYGYTF	TGTGCCAGTAGTACATGGGACGGTAACTATGGCTACACCTTC
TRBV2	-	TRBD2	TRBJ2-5	CASSGLAGDYVYF	TGTGCCAGCAGTGGGTTGGCGGGGGACTACGTGTACTTC
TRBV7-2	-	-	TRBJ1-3	CASSLRGADSGNTIYF	TGTGCCAGCAGCTTACGGGGTGCAGACTCTGGAAACACCATATATTTT
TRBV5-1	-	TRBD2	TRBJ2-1	CASSLATSGRVGEQFF	TGCGCCAGCAGCTTGGCCACTAGCGGGAGGGTTGGTGAGCAGTTCTTC
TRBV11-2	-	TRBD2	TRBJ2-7	CASSLMASGRREQYF	TGTGCCAGCAGCTTAATGGCTAGCGGGAGGAGAGAGCAGTACTTC
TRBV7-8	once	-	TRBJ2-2	CASSLRTPTNTGELFF	TGTGCCAGCAGCTTGCGGACTCCTACGAACACCGGGGAGCTGTTTTTT
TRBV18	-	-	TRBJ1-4	CASSPPATGGTNEKLFF	TGTGCCAGCTCACCACCCGCCACGGGGGGAACTAATGAAAAACTGTTTTTT
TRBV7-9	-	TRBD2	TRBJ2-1	CASSLGSAGGSGEQFF	TGTGCCAGCAGCTTAGGGTCAGCGGGAGGGTCCGGTGAGCAGTTCTTC
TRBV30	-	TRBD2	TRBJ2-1	CASGSGLVINEQFF	TGTGCCTCAGGGTCGGGACTAGTGATCAATGAGCAGTTCTTC
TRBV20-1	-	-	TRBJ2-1	CSARSDWEQFF	TGCAGTGCTAGATCGGACTGGGAGCAGTTCTTC
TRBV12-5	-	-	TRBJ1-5	CASGSPGDNQPQHF	TGTGCTAGTGGTTCCCCTGGGGATAATCAGCCCCAGCATTTT
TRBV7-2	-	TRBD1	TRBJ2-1	CASSLDRDRAYNEQFF	TGTGCCAGCAGCCTGGACCGGGACAGGGCCTACAATGAGCAGTTCTTC
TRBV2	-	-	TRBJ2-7	CASSEGIKQYF	TGTGCCAGCAGTGAAGGGATAAAGCAGTACTTC
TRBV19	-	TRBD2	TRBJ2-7	CASSRTGTIDYEQYF	TGTGCCAGTAGTAGAACCGGGACTATCGACTACGAGCAGTACTTC
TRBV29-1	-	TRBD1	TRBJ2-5	CSVTGALQETQYF	TGCAGTGTGACAGGGGCGCTCCAAGAGACCCAGTACTTC
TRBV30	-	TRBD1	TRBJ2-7	CAWTRDRAGEQYF	TGTGCCTGGACCAGGGACAGGGCGGGAGAGCAGTACTTC
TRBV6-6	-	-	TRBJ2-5	CASSYSGETQYF	TGTGCCAGCAGTTACTCGGGGGAGACCCAGTACTTC
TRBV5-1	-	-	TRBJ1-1	CASSVLQRNTEAFF	TGCGCCAGCAGTGTGCTACAGAGGAACACTGAAGCTTTCTTT
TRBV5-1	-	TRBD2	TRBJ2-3	CASSSGTSVTDTQYF	TGCGCCAGCAGCTCCGGGACTAGCGTCACAGATACGCAGTATTTT
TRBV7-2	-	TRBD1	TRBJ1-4	CASSLGSQGANEKLFF	TGTGCCAGCAGCTTAGGGTCACAGGGGGCTAATGAAAAACTGTTTTTT
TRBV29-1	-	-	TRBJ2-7	CSVRTHTYEQYF	TGCAGCGTTAGGACCCATACCTACGAGCAGTACTTC
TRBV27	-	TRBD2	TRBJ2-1	CASSFRLAGVGADEQFF	TGTGCCAGCAGTTTCCGACTAGCGGGAGTCGGCGCTGATGAGCAGTTCTTC
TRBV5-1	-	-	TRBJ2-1	CASSNPGMGYNEQFF	TGCGCCAGCAGCAACCCAGGGATGGGGTACAATGAGCAGTTCTTC
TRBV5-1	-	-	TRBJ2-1	CASSLLADSYNEQFF	TGCGCCAGCAGCTTGTTAGCGGACTCCTACAATGAGCAGTTCTTC
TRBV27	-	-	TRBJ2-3	CASSPQGLIMGTDTQYF	TGTGCCAGCAGTCCTCAGGGCCTAATCATGGGCACAGATACGCAGTATTTT
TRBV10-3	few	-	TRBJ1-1	CAISESRASEAFF	TGTGCCATCAGTGAGTCGAGGGCCAGCGAAGCTTTCTTT
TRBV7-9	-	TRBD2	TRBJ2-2	CASSPALAGVGTGELFF	TGTGCCAGCAGCCCCGCACTAGCGGGAGTGGGCACCGGGGAGCTGTTTTTT
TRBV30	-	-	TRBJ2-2	CGAARRTGELFF	TGCGGAGCGGCCCGGCGGACCGGGGAGCTGTTTTTT
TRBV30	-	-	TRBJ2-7	CAWSVKGVSSYEQYF	TGTGCCTGGAGTGTAAAAGGGGTTTCCTCCTACGAGCAGTACTTC
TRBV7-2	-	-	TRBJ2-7	CASSSRVYGAYEQYF	TGTGCCAGCAGCTCCCGGGTCTATGGGGCCTACGAGCAGTACTTC
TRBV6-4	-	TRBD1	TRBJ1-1	CASSPGQGAGTEAFF	TGTGCCAGCAGTCCTGGACAGGGGGCGGGCACTGAAGCTTTCTTT
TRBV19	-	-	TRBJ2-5	CASGPTGGEGAQYF	TGTGCCAGTGGGCCTACCGGCGGAGAGGGGGCCCAGTACTTC
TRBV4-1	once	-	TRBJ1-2	CASSQDDGAGRNGYTF	TGCGCCAGCAGCCAAGATGACGGGGCAGGGAGAAATGGCTACACCTTC
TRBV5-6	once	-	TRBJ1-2	CASSSTGTGGYTF	TGTGCCAGCAGCTCGACGGGTACCGGCGGCTACACCTTC
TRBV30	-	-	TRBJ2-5	CAWSRGGRGETQYF	TGTGCCTGGAGTCGCGGGGGCCGGGGAGAGACCCAGTACTTC